This T cell receptor (beta chain) came from a study of radiation and T cells in renal cell carcinoma. Time point reported: blood 4 weeks post-SBRT, at nephrectomy. Treatment given: 15 Gy SBRT to primary tumor, nephrectomy 4 weeks later. Data came from immunoSEQ multiplex PCR; TCRdb stores just in-frame clones and leaves some out. The sample consists of around 170,000 clones, 88% of them appearing once. CDR1 and CDR2 (germline): ENHRY, SYGVKD. There are 12 residues in the CDR3. V was shortened by 2 bases and J by 5 bases, with 7 bases between the two germline ends. The V gene is TRBV10-3, the J gene TRBJ2-7; TRBD2 is a possible D gene (6 bases). The clonotype was recovered from a woman between 50 and 59 years old with renal cell carcinoma. The sequences come from blood, collected from a patient whose treatment included radiotherapy and nephrectomy. The CDR3 bases are TGTGCCATCAGTGAGGAGCGGGACGAGCAGTACTTC. Its translation is CAISEERDEQYF.